What follows describes a single T cell receptor (beta chain). In the authors' workflow: Amplification with reference gene primers provided the estimates of nucleated cell counts. Generated by immunoSEQ multiplex PCR, the TCRdb table keeps only in-frame clones and is missing some. V and J calls and clone size are given by that table; D and trimming were obtained from the DNA. This sample has approximately 200,000 clones, with 80% to 85% found just once. There are 15 residues in the CDR3. Germline CDR1 MNHNY, CDR2 SVGAGI (reference sequence). V was pared by 2 bases and J by 0 bases, with 4 bases of the junction left unmatched. These data originate in a study of blood T cell repertoires in COVID-19. Study details: Samples representing acute and convalescent COVID-19 were sourced from the United States, Italy and Spain.

The source material was peripheral blood. The chain uses TRBV6-6 and TRBJ2-7; 7 nucleotides match TRBD1. The TCR comes from a woman between 55 and 75 years old who had recovered from COVID-19. The CDR3 reads CASSYEAGGSYEQYF. CDR3 bases: TGTGCCAGCAGTTACGAGGCAGGGGGCTCCTACGAGCAGTACTTC.